This TCR beta chain was documented in a study of T cell repertoires in cytomegalovirus infection (dated by TCRdb to about 2019). For the study in its entirety: Recently identified HLA-C-restricted CMV epitopes, whose presentation resists viral immunomodulation, were targeted by peptide stimulations together with well-studied HLA-B-restricted epitopes. Donor HLA type was relevant to the analysis, because carriage of CMV infection together with the matching HLA type was indicated by public TCR beta signatures. Study-wide findings and limitations: The ex vivo response was dominated by HLA-C-restricted CMV-specific TCR beta clonotypes, which also provided the single most frequent clonotype in two of eight donors. In both this cohort and an independent cohort of 352 donors, the cumulative frequency of public TCR beta family members distinguished carriers of CMV infection plus the relevant HLA type.

As encoded in the germline V gene (reference sequence), CDR1 is MNHNY while CDR2 is SVGAGI. From its cysteine to its phenylalanine, the CDR3 spans 14 amino acids. The only DNA kept is the CDR3, 42 bases in frame from the first base. V was cut back by 0 bases and J by 2 bases, leaving a gap of 7 bases between them. The treatment or condition label on this specimen signifies: in vitro stimulation with specific CMV peptide epitopes to enrich CMV-specific T cells. This clonotype was counted many times. What this receptor recognizes is not known. The sample holds no much larger clone one base away, and base qualities are not on file. TCRdb lists the instrument as Illumina HiSeq 1500. The public reads were reanalyzed by TCRdb: fastp trimming at Q25, MiXCR alignment, in-frame beta chains only. Rows with one shared CDR3 protein collapse into an entry with the most common genes and DNA. The sample records 750,000 to 900,000 distinct CDR3 sequences, almost 30% of which are singletons. The ten top clones hold 10% to 15% of the sample.

This TCR came from a human donor in good health (CMV status not recorded). Some clones in this sample may be carry-over from other donors' samples. The chain uses TRBV6-6 and TRBJ2-5; perhaps TRBD1 is the D gene, with 5 bases matching. The sequenced sample was cultured CD8+ T cells from PBMCs, obtained from culture after CMV antigen stimulation. The CDR3 here reads CASSYSDRQETQYF. The sequenced DNA: TGTGCCAGCAGTTACTCTGACAGACAAGAGACCCAGTACTTC.